What follows are 6 T cell receptor beta chains derived from one specimen sequenced in a study of somatic mutations in cytotoxic T cells in rheumatoid arthritis. Measured with immunoSEQ multiplex PCR; TCRdb has only the in-frame clones, and not every one. Seen here are tens of thousands of clones, around 84% observed once, and the top ten hold 15% to 20%. The sample was CD8+ T cells sorted from blood. These receptors were taken from a woman in her forties or fifties in good health.

The chain combines TRBV5-4 with TRBJ2-3, with D possibly being TRBD2 (5 bases). The germline CDR1 and CDR2 sequences are SGHNT and YYREEE (reference sequence). This CDR3 is 14 amino acids long. V was shortened by 3 bases and J by 1 base, with 9 bases between the two germline ends. CDR3 in amino acids: CASSYGSGTDTQYF. The CDR3 region has the DNA TGTGCCAGCAGCTATGGTAGCGGCACAGATACGCAGTATTTT.

V gene TRBV11-2 combines with J gene TRBJ2-1, with 8 bases matching TRBD2. This CDR3 is built from 17 residues. V shed 6 bases and J 0 bases; nucleotides not matched to a gene: 10. In germline, CDR1 is SGHAT, CDR2 FQNNGV. As DNA, the CDR3 is TGTGCCAGCAGGGGGTATAGCGGGGAAACCTCCTACAATGAGCAGTTCTTC. It specifies CASRGYSGETSYNEQFF.

The genes are TRBV4-1 and TRBJ1-3; no reliable D call. Germline V lookup: CDR1 MGHRA, CDR2 YSYEKL. This CDR3 has 17 amino acids. With 1 base removed from V and 7 bases from J, the gap between germline ends came to 20 bases. CDR3 residues: CASSQGPTAAPTNTIYF. The CDR3 DNA reads TGCGCCAGCAGCCAAGGACCAACGGCGGCTCCAACCAACACCATATATTTT.

Details on this clone: One end of the junction does not line up with germline, which may come from a read error. V usage is TRBV6-1 and J usage is TRBJ1-1; the D gene is possibly TRBD1 (6 bases). The CDR3 spans 16 residues. Germline CDR1 MNHNS, CDR2 SASEGT. CDR3 amino acids: CASSEGGGRGNTEAFF. Written as DNA, the CDR3 is TGTGCCAGCAGCGAAGGGGGAGGAAGGGGCAACACTGAAGCTTTCTTT.

This chain connects TRBV4-1 to TRBJ1-1; D uncertain. The germline V gene encodes CDR1 MGHRA and CDR2 YSYEKL. The CDR3 is 15 amino acids. Trimming took off 5 bases at V and 4 bases at J, with 17 bases between the two ends. The CDR3 region is CASSTRQGLGTEAFF. CDR3 coding DNA: TGCGCCAGCAGCACTCGACAAGGGCTGGGCACTGAAGCTTTCTTT.

The chain joins TRBV4-3 to TRBJ2-6; D is undetermined. The V gene lost 1 base and the J gene lost 0 bases, with 7 bases spanning the gap. CDR1 is LGHNA and CDR2 is YSLEER in the germline V gene. The CDR3 contains 16 residues. In nucleotides, the CDR3 is TGCGCCAGCAGCCAAGGGCCCACCTCTGGGGCCAACGTCCTGACTTTC. It encodes CASSQGPTSGANVLTF.